The rows below give T cell receptor beta chains drawn from one sample of a study of shared clonotypes between healthy human individuals. Clones were sequenced by immunoSEQ multiplex PCR, and TCRdb holds only the in-frame ones, with some missing. The data hold about 1.9 million clones, with 80% to 95% observed a single time. Sequenced: naive CD8+ T cells from PBMCs. The receptors here all came from a man aged 18-30 years in good health. Some clones in this sample may be carry-over from other donors' samples. The conserved cysteine and the conserved F or W are not part of the CDR3 here. The D gene is left open where the match is weak.

J gene: TRBJ1-2
D gene: .
V gene: TRBV11-1
CDR3 protein: ASSLWGDYGYT

J gene: TRBJ1-5
D gene: .
V gene: TRBV7-3
CDR3 protein: ASSPRVGGLNQPQH

J gene: TRBJ2-1
D gene: TRBD2
V gene: TRBV27
CDR3 protein: ASTLVAGGDEQF

J gene: TRBJ2-7
D gene: .
V gene: TRBV10-3
CDR3 protein: AISESSQEQY

J gene: TRBJ1-2
D gene: .
V gene: TRBV7-2
CDR3 protein: ASSLLQTGNYGYT

J gene: TRBJ1-2
D gene: TRBD1
V gene: TRBV9
CDR3 protein: ASSPTGQANYGYT

J gene: TRBJ2-1
D gene: .
V gene: TRBV2
CDR3 protein: ASRDRSSSYNEQF

J gene: TRBJ2-7
D gene: TRBD2
V gene: TRBV2
CDR3 protein: ASSVSGSYEQY

J gene: TRBJ1-4
D gene: .
V gene: TRBV29-1
CDR3 protein: SVEAKTGGEEKLF

J gene: TRBJ2-2
D gene: .
V gene: TRBV20-1
CDR3 protein: RRTGELF

J gene: TRBJ2-7
D gene: TRBD2
V gene: TRBV7-2
CDR3 protein: ASSLISGTSGGYEQY

J gene: TRBJ2-7
D gene: .
V gene: TRBV28
CDR3 protein: ASSFGRGEVSYEQY

J gene: TRBJ2-7
D gene: .
V gene: TRBV7-9
CDR3 protein: ASSATTITSGYEQY

J gene: TRBJ1-5
D gene: .
V gene: TRBV6-5
CDR3 protein: ASSYFRGNQPQH

J gene: TRBJ2-7
D gene: TRBD1
V gene: TRBV6-1
CDR3 protein: ASIQGWYEQY

J gene: TRBJ2-1
D gene: TRBD2
V gene: TRBV28
CDR3 protein: ASSEGVAGDNEQF

J gene: TRBJ2-7
D gene: TRBD1
V gene: TRBV28
CDR3 protein: ASSLFRDRDHEQY

J gene: .
D gene: .
V gene: TRBV27
CDR3 protein: ASSFGSGISYEQY

J gene: TRBJ2-1
D gene: .
V gene: TRBV7-9
CDR3 protein: ASSPKTASSYNEQF

J gene: TRBJ1-2
D gene: .
V gene: TRBV7-9
CDR3 protein: ASSLTGANYGYT

J gene: TRBJ2-3
D gene: .
V gene: TRBV11-2
CDR3 protein: ASSPGASRTDTQY

J gene: TRBJ1-1
D gene: .
V gene: TRBV5-4
CDR3 protein: ASSSGGSGNTEAF

J gene: TRBJ2-4
D gene: TRBD2
V gene: TRBV2
CDR3 protein: ASILTGTSGGDLAKNIQY

J gene: TRBJ1-1
D gene: .
V gene: TRBV25-1
CDR3 protein: ASSERNTEAF

J gene: TRBJ1-2
D gene: .
V gene: TRBV11-2
CDR3 protein: ASSPWGRNGYT

J gene: TRBJ2-2
D gene: .
V gene: TRBV30
CDR3 protein: ASSRLPRTGELF

J gene: TRBJ2-7
D gene: .
V gene: TRBV28
CDR3 protein: ASSPPSRVHEQY

J gene: TRBJ1-5
D gene: .
V gene: TRBV9
CDR3 protein: ASSPSGVPNQPQH

J gene: TRBJ1-1
D gene: TRBD1
V gene: TRBV7-9
CDR3 protein: ASSPRDRVMDTEAF

J gene: TRBJ2-5
D gene: .
V gene: TRBV27
CDR3 protein: ASSLTRGSRETQY

J gene: TRBJ2-5
D gene: .
V gene: TRBV9
CDR3 protein: ASSVDGSGQETQY